This TCR beta chain appears in the sequencing data of a study of blood T cell repertoires in COVID-19. As for the study in general: There were acute and convalescent COVID-19 samples, and they came from the United States, Italy and Spain. The cDNA or gDNA used as material had been derived from T cells, B-cell-depleted T cells, or PBMCs.

Method: immunoSEQ multiplex PCR; TCRdb's copy keeps in-frame clones and lacks some. The table includes fewer than 120,000 clones, over 60% detected once. Sequenced material: peripheral blood. The sequence came from a woman at least 80 years old with acute or convalescent COVID-19.

For the CDR3, the DNA is TGTGCCAGCAAACAGGCGACCTACGAGCAGTACTTC. It codes for CASKQATYEQYF. The chain is built from TRBV2 and TRBJ2-7; D is perhaps TRBD1 (5 bases). CDR1 is SNHLY and CDR2 is FYNNEI in the germline V gene. The CDR3 contains 12 residues. Trimming stripped 7 bases from V and 2 bases from J, with 9 bases between.